This entry lists 19 T cell receptor beta chains sequenced from one sample in a study of CXCR3-negative and CXCR3-positive naive CD8 T cells. For these receptors, no antigen is known. Findings of the study overall: Naive CXCR3-positive cells had TRB CDR3s more hydrophobic than those of CXCR3-negative naive cells.

The libraries of TRB cDNA were constructed through 5' RACE using UMI labels. TCRdb re-called the 5' RACE reads and gives one entry per CDR3 protein, without DNA. Its listing shows over 70,000 distinct CDR3 sequences. The sequenced sample consisted of naive CXCR3+ CD8+ T cells from blood. Subset of the sample: CD45RO-CCR7+CD27+CD95- naive CD8+ T cells expressing CXCR3 (TNR3+). The receptors stem from a human donor in good health. Some clones in this sample may be carry-over from other donors' samples.

The genes are TRBV19 and TRBJ2-1; TCRdb's assignment of TRBD2 cannot be checked, as there is no DNA. The CDR3 length is 14 residues. The V gene's germline CDR1 is LNHDA and CDR2 SQIVND (reference sequence). The CDR3 loop is CASSSGGVANEQFF.

The chain is built from TRBV10-3 and TRBJ2-3; TCRdb's D call, TRBD1, is unchecked because there is no DNA. This CDR3 region has 11 residues. Germline-derived CDR1 and CDR2 are ENHRY and SYGVKD. The chain's CDR3 is CAIQGSDTQYF.

V usage is TRBV20-1 and J usage is TRBJ1-2. This CDR3 comprises 13 residues. Germline values: CDR1 DFQATT, CDR2 SNEGSKA (reference sequence). CDR3 amino acids: CSASPARVHGYTF.

This chain links TRBV29-1 with TRBJ1-2; TCRdb proposes TRBD1, but this gene call is untestable without DNA. The CDR3 spans 16 residues. CDR1 is SQVTM, CDR2 ANQGSEA, per germline. The CDR3 spells CSAWGGFGPESYGYTF.

This chain links TRBV4-2 with TRBJ1-4; TCRdb's D call, TRBD1, is unchecked because there is no DNA. The germline CDR1 and CDR2 sequences are LGHNA and YNFKEQ. The CDR3 has 16 amino acids. CDR3 amino acids: CASSQEQGGTNEKLFF.

The chain joins TRBV7-9 to TRBJ2-1; TCRdb indicates TRBD2, and absent DNA this call remains unverified. Germline assignment: CDR1 SEHNR and CDR2 FQNEAQ (reference sequence). This CDR3 spans 16 amino acids. CDR3 region: CASSPTSGRRYNEQFF.

J is TRBJ2-7 and V is TRBV29-1; the D call from TCRdb, TRBD1, cannot be confirmed without DNA. Germline V CDR1 and CDR2: SQVTM, ANQGSEA. The CDR3 is made up of 13 amino acids. CDR3 residues: CSVEDRGGYEQYF.

The CDR3 is CASSPGLYTEQFF. The chain has TRBV12-3 or TRBV12-4 and TRBJ2-1; TCRdb names TRBD2, which stays unverified in the absence of DNA. This CDR3 comprises 13 residues.

The chain carries TRBV28 and TRBJ1-6; TCRdb returns TRBD1, unconfirmable since there is no DNA. The CDR3 length is 16 residues. Germline CDR1 MDHEN, CDR2 SYDVKM. CDR3 sequence reads: CASSFVPTGGDSPLHF.

This rearrangement joins TRBV6-1 to TRBJ2-7; TCRdb's assignment of TRBD2 cannot be checked, as there is no DNA. The CDR3 length is 16 residues. Germline CDR1 MNHNS, CDR2 SASEGT. CDR3 protein: CASGSRGAGGPNEQYF.

CDR3: CATSRERETGIEAFF. The genes are TRBV15 and TRBJ1-1. Germline V gene data show CDR1 as LNHNV and CDR2 as YYDKDF (reference sequence). This CDR3 contains 15 residues.

The chain is built from TRBV5-1 and TRBJ2-5; TCRdb reports TRBD1, a call that lacks DNA to check it against. The CDR3 is 13 amino acids. Germline values: CDR1 SGHRS, CDR2 YFSETQ. The CDR3 loop is CASSSTVQETQYF.

V usage is TRBV12-3 or TRBV12-4 and J usage is TRBJ2-7; TCRdb picks TRBD2, but there is no DNA to check that call. There are 15 residues in the CDR3. This chain's CDR3 is CASSLVGRARYEQYF.

The V call is TRBV28, the J call TRBJ2-1. Germline CDR1 MDHEN, CDR2 SYDVKM. This CDR3 contains 12 residues. The CDR3 loop reads CASSWTDNEQFF.

J is TRBJ2-7 and V is TRBV7-6. CDR3 length equals 15 residues. The germline V gene has CDR1 SGHVS and CDR2 FNYEAQ. CDR3 amino acids: CASSPMTGRAYEQYF.

This chain joins TRBV5-1 and TRBJ2-2; with no DNA, the TCRdb D assignment of TRBD1 cannot be verified. This CDR3 is built from 14 residues. CDR1 and CDR2 (germline): SGHRS, YFSETQ. CDR3 protein: CASSLGQGSGELFF.

The chain uses TRBV29-1 and TRBJ2-1. Germline values: CDR1 SQVTM, CDR2 ANQGSEA. There are 14 residues in the CDR3. The CDR3 here is CSVEMVKLYNEQFF.

This chain links TRBV20-1 with TRBJ2-2; TCRdb proposes TRBD2, but this gene call is untestable without DNA. CDR1 and CDR2 (germline): DFQATT, SNEGSKA (reference sequence). The CDR3 runs 16 residues. CDR3 region: CSARDSGRENVGELFF.

This chain links TRBV19 with TRBJ2-1. The CDR3 length is 13 residues. The germline gives CDR1 LNHDA, CDR2 SQIVND (reference sequence). The CDR3 sequence is CASSLVLFNEQFF.